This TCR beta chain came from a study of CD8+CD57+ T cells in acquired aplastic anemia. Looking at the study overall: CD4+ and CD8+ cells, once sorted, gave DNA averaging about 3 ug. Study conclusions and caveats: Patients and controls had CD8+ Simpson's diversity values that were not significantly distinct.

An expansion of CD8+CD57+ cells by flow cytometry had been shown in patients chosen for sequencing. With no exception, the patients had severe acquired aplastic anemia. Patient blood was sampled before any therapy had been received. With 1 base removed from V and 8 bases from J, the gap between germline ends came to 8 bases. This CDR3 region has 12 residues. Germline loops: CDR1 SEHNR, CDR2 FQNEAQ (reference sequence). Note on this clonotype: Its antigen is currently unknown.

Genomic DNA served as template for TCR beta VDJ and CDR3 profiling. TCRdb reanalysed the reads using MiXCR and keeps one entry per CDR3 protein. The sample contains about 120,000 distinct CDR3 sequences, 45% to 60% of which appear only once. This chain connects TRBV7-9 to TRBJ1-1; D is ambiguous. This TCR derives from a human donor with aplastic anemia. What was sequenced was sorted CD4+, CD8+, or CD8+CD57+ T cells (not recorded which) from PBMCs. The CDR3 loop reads CASSLEAREAFF. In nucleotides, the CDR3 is TGTGCCAGCAGCTTAGAGGCCAGGGAAGCTTTCTTT.